These 12 T cell receptor beta chains came from one sample sequenced in a study of CD8+ T cells in alopecia areata. Following extraction, RNA underwent reverse transcription to cDNA, which served as the sequencing template. This table comes from immunoSEQ multiplex PCR, and its TCRdb copy is limited to in-frame clones, with some not included. The profile shows more than 90,000 clones, less than 70% of them singletons. Sequencing was done on a sample of CD4+ T cells sorted from blood. These receptors all come from a human donor in good health.

The rearrangement uses TRBV30 and TRBJ2-7; 7 bases align to TRBD2. V was pared by 7 bases and J by 3 bases, with 9 bases of the junction left unmatched. There are 13 residues in the CDR3. CDR1 GTSNPN and CDR2 SVGIG come from the germline V gene (reference sequence). CDR3 DNA sequence: TGTGCCTCCGTCCTGGGAGGGTACTACGAGCAGTACTTC. This gives the protein CASVLGGYYEQYF.

The rearrangement joins TRBV5-6 to TRBJ2-7; D unresolved. The CDR3 covers 14 residues. Germline V gene data show CDR1 as SGHDT and CDR2 as YYEEEE. V was pared by 5 bases and J by 0 bases, with 12 bases between. CDR3 protein: CASSFRVHSYEQYF. The CDR3 DNA sequence: TGTGCCAGCAGTTTTCGGGTGCACTCCTACGAGCAGTACTTC.

CDR3 sequence (DNA): TGTGCCAGCAGCTTACAGGCGGGGAGGTATTCGGAGACCCAGTACTTC. The encoded protein is CASSLQAGRYSETQYF. V and J are TRBV11-2 and TRBJ2-5, with a weak D call TRBD2 (6 bases). The CDR3 has 16 amino acids. Between the trimmed V and J ends, which lost 2 bases and 5 bases, there was a span of 18 bases. From germline, CDR1 is SGHAT and CDR2 FQNNGV. The full variable domain, completed using reference TRBV11-2 and TRBJ2-5, is EAGVAQSPRYKIIEKRQSVAFWCNPISGHATLYWYQQILGQGPKLLIQFQNNGVVDDSQLPKDRFSAERLKGVDSTLKIQPAKLEDSAVYLCASSLQAGRYSETQYFGPGTRLLVL.

J is TRBJ2-7 and V is TRBV6-7, with unresolved D. TRBV6-7 is sorted into the ORF group, with uncertain function. This CDR3 region has 10 residues. V was trimmed by 11 bases and J by 6 bases, leaving 11 bases between them. CDR3: CAAYWIEQYF. In nucleotides, the CDR3 is TGTGCCGCGTACTGGATCGAGCAGTACTTC.

The chain recombines TRBV29-1 with TRBJ1-1; D is uncertain. CDR3 size: 13 residues. The germline gives CDR1 SQVTM, CDR2 ANQGSEA. V lost 0 bases to trimming and J lost 5 bases, with 10 bases between them. The CDR3 region has the DNA TGCAGCGTTGAAGACATCCCGGGGACTGAAGCTTTCTTT. Protein: CSVEDIPGTEAFF.

This clone was observed a handful of times. The chain recombines TRBV5-1 with TRBJ2-7; D is possibly TRBD1 (6 bases). The CDR3 extends over 15 amino acids. Germline CDR1 and CDR2: SGHRS and YFSETQ. V was trimmed by 4 bases and J by 3 bases, leaving 17 bases between them. Here the CDR3 DNA reads TGCGCCAGCAGCCAAGGACAGTCCGGGGACTACGAGCAGTACTTC. Its translation is CASSQGQSGDYEQYF.

The sample holds a few counts of this clone. The chain employs TRBV29-1 and TRBJ2-2, with D possibly matching TRBD1 (6 bases). There are 14 residues in the CDR3. Trimming took off 5 bases at V and 1 base at J, with 11 bases between the two ends. CDR1 and CDR2 (germline): SQVTM, ANQGSEA. The CDR3 sequence: CSVNLQGNTGELFF. The CDR3 DNA follows: TGCAGCGTTAACTTACAGGGGAACACCGGGGAGCTGTTTTTT.

The chain is built from TRBV6-5 and TRBJ1-6; 8 bases fit TRBD1. After removal of 4 bases from V and 13 bases from J, the junction contained 12 bases not matched to a gene. The CDR3 length is 15 residues. Germline CDR1 and CDR2: MNHEY and SVGAGI. The CDR3 bases are TGTGCCAGCAGTTCCCAGGGGGCGGGCCCGCCGCCCCTCCACTTT. It translates to CASSSQGAGPPPLHF.

The chain combines TRBV14 with TRBJ2-3, with 9 bases matching TRBD2. This CDR3 region has 15 residues. J gave up 2 bases and V 5 bases, and 5 bases lay outside the gene matches. Looked up from germline, CDR1 is SGHDN and CDR2 is FVKESK. CDR3 in amino acids: CASSSGLAHTDTQYF. The CDR3 nucleotides are TGTGCCAGCAGCTCCGGACTAGCGCACACAGATACGCAGTATTTT. The full variable domain, in which reference TRBV14 and TRBJ2-3 provide the parts outside the CDR3, is EAGVTQFPSHSVIEKGQTVTLRCDPISGHDNLYWYRRVMGKEIKFLLHFVKESKQDESGMPNNRFLAERTGGTYSTLKVQPAELEDSGVYFCASSSGLAHTDTQYFGPGTRLTVL.

This chain links TRBV7-2 with TRBJ1-4; no reliable D call. The CDR3 is 15 residues long. The germline gives CDR1 SGHTA, CDR2 FQGNSA. Deletions cut 5 bases from V and 5 bases from J, with 15 bases between. This CDR3 is CASSVLQVVNEKLFF. For the CDR3, the DNA is TGTGCCAGCAGCGTATTGCAGGTGGTCAATGAAAAACTGTTTTTT.

J is TRBJ1-2 and V is TRBV30; tentatively, D is TRBD1 (5 bases). Trimming removed 3 bases at V and 8 bases at J, with 10 bases between. CDR1 is GTSNPN and CDR2 is SVGIG in the germline V gene (reference sequence). The length of the CDR3 is 11 residues. The CDR3 nucleotides read TGTGCCTGGAGCGGCAAGGGGGGCTACACCTTC. Protein product: CAWSGKGGYTF. The full variable domain, rest sourced from reference TRBV30 and TRBJ1-2, is SQTIHQWPATLVQPVGSPLSLECTVEGTSNPNLYWYRQAAGRGLQLLFYSVGIGQISSEVPQNLSASRPQDRQFILSSKKLLLSDSGFYLCAWSGKGGYTFGSGTRLTVV.

This clone appeared a few times. The chain combines TRBV19 with TRBJ1-4; D unresolved. The CDR3 runs 13 residues. The V and J ends lost 3 bases and 4 bases respectively, with 6 bases between them. Germline values: CDR1 LNHDA, CDR2 SQIVND (reference sequence). The CDR3 sequence is CASSMGFNEKLFF. The CDR3 region has the DNA TGTGCCAGTAGTATGGGATTTAATGAAAAACTGTTTTTT.